These T cell receptor beta chains were read from a single sample in a study of shared T cell receptors in the human thymus. Some clones are missing from TCRdb's copy, which holds only in-frame ones; the method was immunoSEQ multiplex PCR. The sample shows under 850,000 clones, roughly 90% of them seen only once. The sample was also reused in another study, on human thymus T cells.

Sequencing was done on a sample of thymocytes. Every receptor here comes from a boy younger than two with a congenital heart defect. Each CDR3 is given with its conserved first and last residue. The size entry is marked missing in some rows and otherwise reads once, few, many or a size class.

CDR3 length: 13
clone size: -
V gene: TRBV7-9
J gene: TRBJ2-7
CDR3 protein: CATGYPPTYEQYF

CDR3 length: 15
clone size: once
V gene: TRBV5-8
J gene: TRBJ2-5
CDR3 protein: CASSLAIGDQETQYF

CDR3 length: 18
clone size: -
V gene: TRBV7-2
J gene: TRBJ1-1
CDR3 protein: CASSLTPDDRARNTEAFF

CDR3 length: 11
clone size: few
V gene: TRBV19
J gene: TRBJ2-7
CDR3 protein: CASGASYEQYF

CDR3 length: 15
clone size: -
V gene: TRBV5-1
J gene: TRBJ2-7
CDR3 protein: CASSPPAAGGHEQYF

CDR3 length: 16
clone size: -
V gene: TRBV4-2
J gene: TRBJ2-7
CDR3 protein: CASSQATSKNCYEQYF

CDR3 length: 16
clone size: -
V gene: TRBV13
J gene: -
CDR3 protein: CASSPTASRPFYEQYF

CDR3 length: 13
clone size: -
V gene: TRBV11-3
J gene: TRBJ2-7
CDR3 protein: CASSPRHAYEQYF

CDR3 length: 18
clone size: once
V gene: TRBV7-9
J gene: TRBJ2-6
CDR3 protein: CASSFPGQLISGANVLTF

CDR3 length: 15
clone size: once
V gene: TRBV18
J gene: TRBJ2-6
CDR3 protein: CASSDRGRGANVLTF

CDR3 length: 17
clone size: -
V gene: TRBV4-1
J gene: TRBJ1-6
CDR3 protein: CASSPGAQGRDNSPLHF

CDR3 length: 18
clone size: -
V gene: TRBV4-3
J gene: TRBJ2-6
CDR3 protein: CASSQELAGASGANVLTF

CDR3 length: 16
clone size: -
V gene: TRBV5-6
J gene: TRBJ2-7
CDR3 protein: CASSPGREFPSYEQYF

CDR3 length: 14
clone size: -
V gene: TRBV6-6
J gene: TRBJ1-1
CDR3 protein: CASSTPGKNTEAFF

CDR3 length: 16
clone size: once
V gene: TRBV23-1
J gene: TRBJ2-7
CDR3 protein: CASSQSPGQSSGEQYF

CDR3 length: 12
clone size: -
V gene: TRBV7-9
J gene: TRBJ2-7
CDR3 protein: CASSPGYYEQYF

CDR3 length: 17
clone size: -
V gene: TRBV30
J gene: TRBJ2-1
CDR3 protein: CACWGTSGRARDNEQFF

CDR3 length: 15
clone size: -
V gene: TRBV4-3
J gene: TRBJ1-1
CDR3 protein: CASSQGTLRDTEAFF

CDR3 length: 13
clone size: -
V gene: TRBV13
J gene: TRBJ2-7
CDR3 protein: CASSSSAGIEQYF

CDR3 length: 18
clone size: -
V gene: TRBV27
J gene: TRBJ2-3
CDR3 protein: CASSSKHRGEDGEDTQYF

CDR3 length: 14
clone size: -
V gene: TRBV6-5
J gene: TRBJ1-5
CDR3 protein: CASSRDRGGQPQHF

CDR3 length: 16
clone size: -
V gene: TRBV6-6
J gene: TRBJ2-1
CDR3 protein: CASSYENGRAGNEQFF

CDR3 length: 16
clone size: -
V gene: TRBV4-1
J gene: TRBJ1-2
CDR3 protein: CASSQGEHRRGYGYTF

CDR3 length: 12
clone size: -
V gene: TRBV5-4
J gene: TRBJ2-4
CDR3 protein: CASSPTGDIQYF

CDR3 length: 17
clone size: few
V gene: TRBV28
J gene: TRBJ2-6
CDR3 protein: CASRRSGTPLGANVLTF

CDR3 length: 15
clone size: -
V gene: TRBV6-1
J gene: TRBJ2-5
CDR3 protein: CASSAGLAGGETQYF

CDR3 length: 12
clone size: once
V gene: TRBV6-5
J gene: TRBJ2-1
CDR3 protein: CASGHSNNEQFF